This T cell receptor (beta chain) came from a study of neurological immune-mediated disorders. The team produced cDNA through 5'RACE using 10-nucleotide random UMIs. The output of every sequencing run exceeded 190 million TCR-beta sequences, derived from 15-18 subjects. MiXCR, applied by TCRdb to the 5' RACE reads, yields one record per CDR3 protein. The sample lists about 60,000 distinct CDR3 sequences, about 10% occurring once. Study-level points and caveats: The greatest TCR clonal expansion occurred in HTLV-1-associated myelopathy and the least in multiple sclerosis, which fell below healthy controls. None of the CDR3 amino acid sequences found in expanded clones was shared across subjects. This suggests that the TCR-beta repertoires were private in all groups.

Many counts were recorded for this clonotype. Its target is not known. Noted time point: longitudinal time-point 1 (baseline). Trimming removed 3 bases from V and 6 bases from J, with 8 bases in between. Germline lookup yields CDR1 LGHNA and CDR2 YSLEER. The length of the CDR3 is 13 residues. The specimen was PBMCs. The chain combines TRBV4-3 with TRBJ2-2; no clear D gene. This TCR was sampled from a male donor with HTLV-1-associated myelopathy (HAM/TSP). As DNA, the CDR3 is TGCGCCAGCAGCCAGATCCAAGCCGGGGAGCTGTTTTTT. Its protein product is CASSQIQAGELFF.